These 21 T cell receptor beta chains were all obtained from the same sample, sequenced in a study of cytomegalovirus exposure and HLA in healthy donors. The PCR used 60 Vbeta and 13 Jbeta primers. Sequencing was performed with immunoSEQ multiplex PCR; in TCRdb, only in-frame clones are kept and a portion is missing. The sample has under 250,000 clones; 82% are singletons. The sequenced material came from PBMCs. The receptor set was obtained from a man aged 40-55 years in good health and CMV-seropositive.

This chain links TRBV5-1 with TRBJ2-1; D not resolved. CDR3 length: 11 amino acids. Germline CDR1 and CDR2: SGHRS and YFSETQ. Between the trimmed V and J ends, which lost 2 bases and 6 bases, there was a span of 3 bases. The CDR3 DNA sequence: TGCGCCAGCAGCTTCGGCAATGAGCAGTTCTTC. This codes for CASSFGNEQFF.

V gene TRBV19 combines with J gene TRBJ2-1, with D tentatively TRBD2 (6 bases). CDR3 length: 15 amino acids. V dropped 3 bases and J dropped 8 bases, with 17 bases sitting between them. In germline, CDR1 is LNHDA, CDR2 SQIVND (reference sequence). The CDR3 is CASSITDRGGDEQFF. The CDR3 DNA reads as TGTGCCAGTAGTATCACGGACCGCGGCGGGGATGAGCAGTTCTTC.

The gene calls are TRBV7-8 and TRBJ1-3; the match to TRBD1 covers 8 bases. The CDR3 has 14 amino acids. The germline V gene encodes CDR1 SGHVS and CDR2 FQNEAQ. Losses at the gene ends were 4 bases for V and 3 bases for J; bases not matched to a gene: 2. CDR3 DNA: TGTGCCAGCAGCTATGACAGGGGTGGAAACACCATATATTTT. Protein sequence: CASSYDRGGNTIYF.

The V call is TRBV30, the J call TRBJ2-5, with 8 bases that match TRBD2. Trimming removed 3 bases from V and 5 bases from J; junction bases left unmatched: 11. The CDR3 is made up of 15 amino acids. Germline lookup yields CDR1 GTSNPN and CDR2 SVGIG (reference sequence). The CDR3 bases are TGTGCCTGGAGCGGATGGACTAGCCCAAGCGAGACCCAGTACTTC. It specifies CAWSGWTSPSETQYF.

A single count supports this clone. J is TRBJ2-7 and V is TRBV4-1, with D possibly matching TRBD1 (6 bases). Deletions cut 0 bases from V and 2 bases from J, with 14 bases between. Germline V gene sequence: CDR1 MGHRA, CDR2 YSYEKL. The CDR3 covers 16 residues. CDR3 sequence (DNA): TGCGCCAGCAGCCAAGAGAGTGGAGCAGGGGCCTACGAGCAGTACTTC. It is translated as CASSQESGAGAYEQYF.

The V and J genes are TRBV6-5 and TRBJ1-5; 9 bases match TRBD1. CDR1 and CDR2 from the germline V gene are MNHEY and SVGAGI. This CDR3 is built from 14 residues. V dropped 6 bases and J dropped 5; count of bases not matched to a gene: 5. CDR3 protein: CASSDRGVYQPQHF. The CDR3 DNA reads TGTGCCAGCAGCGACAGGGGGGTTTATCAGCCCCAGCATTTT.

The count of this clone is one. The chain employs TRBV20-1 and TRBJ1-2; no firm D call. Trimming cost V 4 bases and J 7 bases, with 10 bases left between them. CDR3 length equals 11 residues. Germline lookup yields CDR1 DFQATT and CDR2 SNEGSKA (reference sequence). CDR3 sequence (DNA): TGCAGTGCTACGCGCGCAGGTGGCTACACCTTC. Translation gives CSATRAGGYTF.

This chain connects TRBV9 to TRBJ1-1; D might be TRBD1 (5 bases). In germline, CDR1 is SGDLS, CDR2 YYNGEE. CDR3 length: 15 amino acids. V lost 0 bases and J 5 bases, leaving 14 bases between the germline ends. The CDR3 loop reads CASSVEDSPGTEAFF. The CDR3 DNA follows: TGTGCCAGCAGCGTAGAAGACAGCCCTGGGACTGAAGCTTTCTTT.

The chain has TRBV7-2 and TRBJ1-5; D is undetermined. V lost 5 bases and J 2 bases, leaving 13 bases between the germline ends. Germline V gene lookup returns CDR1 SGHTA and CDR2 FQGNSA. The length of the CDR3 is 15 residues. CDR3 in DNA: TGTGCCAGCAGCGGGGAAGCGGGTGGCAATCAGCCCCAGCATTTT. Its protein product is CASSGEAGGNQPQHF.

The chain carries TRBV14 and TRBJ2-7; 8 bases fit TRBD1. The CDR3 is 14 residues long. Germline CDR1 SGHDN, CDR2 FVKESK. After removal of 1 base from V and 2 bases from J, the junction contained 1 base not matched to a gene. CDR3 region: CASSQGQGTYEQYF. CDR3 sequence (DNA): TGTGCCAGCAGCCAAGGACAGGGGACCTACGAGCAGTACTTC.

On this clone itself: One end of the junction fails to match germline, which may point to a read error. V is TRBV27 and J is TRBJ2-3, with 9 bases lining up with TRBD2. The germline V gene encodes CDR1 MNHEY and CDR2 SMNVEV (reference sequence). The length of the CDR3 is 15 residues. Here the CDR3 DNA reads TGTGCCAGCGGTTTGCTAGCGGGACTGCCAGATACGCAGTATTTT. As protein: CASGLLAGLPDTQYF.

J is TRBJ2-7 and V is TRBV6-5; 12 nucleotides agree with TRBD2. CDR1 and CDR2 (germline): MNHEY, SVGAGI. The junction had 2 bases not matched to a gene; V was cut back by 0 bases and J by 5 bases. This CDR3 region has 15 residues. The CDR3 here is CASSYSPSGRDEQYV. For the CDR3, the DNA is TGTGCCAGCAGTTACTCGCCTAGCGGGAGGGACGAGCAGTACGTC.

CDR3 coding DNA: TGCGCCAGCAGCTTGGATACAGAATCCTACAATGAGCAGTTCTTC. This sequence encodes CASSLDTESYNEQFF. The chain recombines TRBV5-1 with TRBJ2-1; unclear D gene. V shed 0 bases and J shed 1 base, with 8 bases lying between them. The CDR3 runs 15 residues. CDR1 SGHRS and CDR2 YFSETQ come from the germline V gene.

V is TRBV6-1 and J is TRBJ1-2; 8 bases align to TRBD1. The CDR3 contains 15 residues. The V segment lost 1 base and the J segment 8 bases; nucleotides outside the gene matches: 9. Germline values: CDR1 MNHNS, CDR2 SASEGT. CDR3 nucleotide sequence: TGTGCCAGCAGTGAAGGGCCGGGACAGGTTGTCGGCTACACCTTC. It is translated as CASSEGPGQVVGYTF.

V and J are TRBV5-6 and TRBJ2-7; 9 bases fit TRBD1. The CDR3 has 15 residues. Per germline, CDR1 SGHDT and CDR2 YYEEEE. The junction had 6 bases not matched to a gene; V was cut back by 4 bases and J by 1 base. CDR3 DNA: TGTGCCAGCAGCAGGGGTGGGACAGGGTCCTACGAGCAGTACTTC. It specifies CASSRGGTGSYEQYF.

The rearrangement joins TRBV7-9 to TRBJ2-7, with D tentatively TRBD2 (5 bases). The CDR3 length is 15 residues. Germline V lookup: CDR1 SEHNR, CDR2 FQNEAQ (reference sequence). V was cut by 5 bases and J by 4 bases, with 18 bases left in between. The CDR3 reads CASSPRTGLWYEQYV. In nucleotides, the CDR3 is TGTGCCAGCAGCCCAAGGACTGGTCTTTGGTACGAGCAGTACGTC.

CDR3 sequence reads: CASSLADRGETQYF. The CDR3, as DNA: TGCGCCAGCAGCTTGGCCGACAGGGGGGAGACCCAGTACTTC. The chain carries TRBV5-1 and TRBJ2-5, with 9 bases that match TRBD1. The trim removed 0 bases at V and 5 bases at J, leaving 2 bases unmatched. This CDR3 region has 14 residues. Germline V CDR1 and CDR2: SGHRS, YFSETQ.

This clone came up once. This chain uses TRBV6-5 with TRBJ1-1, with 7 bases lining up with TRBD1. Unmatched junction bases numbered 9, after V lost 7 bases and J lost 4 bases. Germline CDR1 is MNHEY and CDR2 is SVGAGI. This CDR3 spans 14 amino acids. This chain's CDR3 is CASTLKGAGTEAFF. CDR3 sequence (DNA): TGTGCCAGCACCCTAAAGGGGGCTGGCACTGAAGCTTTCTTT.

The CDR3 loop reads CASSSGLAGAGELFF. The DNA for the CDR3 is TGTGCCAGCAGCTCGGGACTAGCGGGAGCCGGGGAGCTGTTTTTT. The chain uses TRBV5-8 and TRBJ2-2; 14 nucleotides line up with TRBD2. V lost 3 bases and J lost 6; bases outside the gene matches: 1. This CDR3 comprises 15 residues. From germline, CDR1 is SGHTS and CDR2 YDEGEE.

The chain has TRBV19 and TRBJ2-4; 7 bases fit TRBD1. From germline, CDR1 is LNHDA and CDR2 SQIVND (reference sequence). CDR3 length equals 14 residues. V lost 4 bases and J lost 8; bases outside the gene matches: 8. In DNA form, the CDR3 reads TGTGCCAGTAGTACCCGGACAGGTTCGGACATTCAGTACTTC. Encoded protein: CASSTRTGSDIQYF.

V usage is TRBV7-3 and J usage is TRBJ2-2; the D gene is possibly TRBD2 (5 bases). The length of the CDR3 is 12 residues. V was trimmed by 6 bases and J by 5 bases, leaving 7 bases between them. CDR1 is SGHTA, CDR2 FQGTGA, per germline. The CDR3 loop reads CASSGETGELFF. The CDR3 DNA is TGTGCCAGCAGTGGGGAGACCGGGGAGCTGTTTTTT. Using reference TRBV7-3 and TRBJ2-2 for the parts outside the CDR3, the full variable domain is GAGVSQTPSNKVTEKGKYVELRCDPISGHTALYWYRQSLGQGPEFLIYFQGTGAADDSGLPNDRFFAVRPEGSVSTLKIQRTERGDSAVYLCASSGETGELFFGEGSRLTVL.